The 9 T cell receptor beta chains presented below share a single source sample, sequenced in a study of CD8 T cells in ankylosing spondylitis. TCRdb re-derived calls from the 5' RACE reads in MiXCR, one entry per CDR3 protein. Of 250,000 to 300,000 distinct CDR3 sequences listed, around 20% were seen once; the top ten hold roughly 8%. The sequenced sample was blood, either unsorted or a sorted T cell fraction (not recorded which). These receptors were collected from a male donor with ankylosing spondylitis or in good health (not recorded which).

This clonotype was detected only a few times. The chain uses TRBV11-2 and TRBJ2-3; 10 bases align to TRBD2. CDR1 and CDR2 from the germline V gene are SGHAT and FQNNGV. This CDR3 has 15 amino acids. With V trimmed by 5 bases and J by 4 bases, 6 bases remained unmatched. The CDR3 loop is CASSTSGRAPDTQYF. The CDR3 DNA sequence: TGTGCCAGCAGCACAAGCGGGAGGGCCCCAGATACGCAGTATTTT.

This clonotype was seen ten or more times. The rearrangement joins TRBV3-1 to TRBJ1-2; TRBD1 might be the D (5 bases). The length of the CDR3 is 14 residues. Looked up from germline, CDR1 is LGHDT and CDR2 is YNNKEL (reference sequence). With 0 bases removed from V and 4 bases from J, the gap between germline ends came to 9 bases. Here the CDR3 reads CASSQDGAGYGYTF. DNA for the CDR3: TGTGCCAGCAGCCAAGATGGGGCCGGCTATGGCTACACCTTC.

This chain joins TRBV5-1 and TRBJ2-1; 9 nucleotides match TRBD1. Looked up from germline, CDR1 is SGHRS and CDR2 is YFSETQ. V dropped 2 bases and J dropped 5; count of bases not matched to a gene: 8. This CDR3 contains 16 residues. This chain's CDR3 is CASSLDRDRAHNEQFF. The CDR3 nucleotides are TGCGCCAGCAGCTTAGACCGGGACAGGGCCCACAATGAGCAGTTCTTC. Looking up the rest from reference TRBV5-1 and TRBJ2-1 gives the full variable domain: KAGVTQTPRYLIKTRGQQVTLSCSPISGHRSVSWYQQTPGQGLQFLFEYFSETQRNKGNFPGRFSGRQFSNSRSEMNVSTLELGDSALYLCASSLDRDRAHNEQFFGPGTRLTVL.

This clonotype appeared a few times. The chain joins TRBV12-3 or TRBV12-4 to TRBJ2-6; 10 bases map to TRBD1. Trimming cost V 5 bases and J 0 bases; bases outside gene matches: 4. The CDR3 has 17 residues. The CDR3: CASSRDRGLSGANVLTF. The CDR3 region has the DNA TGTGCCAGCAGTCGGGACAGGGGCCTCTCTGGGGCCAACGTCCTGACTTTC.

The table lists this clonotype with a few counts. The V call is TRBV6-5, the J call TRBJ1-4; TRBD1 matches 9 bases. Germline CDR1 reads MNHEY; CDR2 reads SVGAGI. The junction had 11 bases not matched to a gene; V was cut back by 0 bases and J by 6 bases. CDR3 length equals 18 residues. CDR3 in DNA: TGTGCCAGCAGTTACTCGCAAGGGACAGGGTGGAAATATGAAAAACTGTTTTTT. Its protein product is CASSYSQGTGWKYEKLFF.

This clonotype appeared a few times. The gene calls are TRBV10-3 and TRBJ2-5; 7 positions agree with TRBD1. Germline CDR1 reads ENHRY; CDR2 reads SYGVKD. This CDR3 is 13 amino acids long. With 9 bases clipped from V and 1 base from J, the junction kept 5 bases outside the gene matches. The CDR3 sequence is CAMERDSQETQYF. The CDR3 DNA is TGTGCCATGGAGAGGGACAGCCAAGAGACCCAGTACTTC.

This clonotype was counted a few times. J is TRBJ2-7 and V is TRBV6-1, with unresolved D. Trimming stripped 9 bases from V and 0 bases from J, with 12 bases between. The CDR3 runs to 13 residues. The germline gives CDR1 MNHNS, CDR2 SASEGT. CDR3 DNA: TGTGCCAGGGCAAGGGCCCGCTCCTACGAGCAGTACGTC. Amino acid sequence: CARARARSYEQYV.

The chain combines TRBV5-1 with TRBJ1-1; no reliable D call. This CDR3 is 16 amino acids long. Germline CDR1 reads SGHRS; CDR2 reads YFSETQ. Between the trimmed V and J ends, which lost 0 bases and 3 bases, there was a span of 15 bases. CDR3: CASSLDFHAVDTEAFF. The CDR3 DNA follows: TGCGCCAGCAGCTTGGATTTTCATGCGGTGGACACTGAAGCTTTCTTT.

The J gene is TRBJ2-1, the V gene TRBV7-2, with 8 bases identical to TRBD2. V was clipped by 1 base and J by 2 bases; unmatched bases: 4. Germline loops: CDR1 SGHTA, CDR2 FQGNSA. The CDR3 length is 16 residues. The CDR3 spells CASSLEGRGAYNEQFF. The CDR3 nucleotides are TGTGCCAGCAGCTTAGAGGGGCGGGGGGCCTACAATGAGCAGTTCTTC.